This T cell receptor (beta chain) was recorded in a study of T cell responses to AZD1222 COVID-19 vaccine. Study context: Second-dose groups at about 4 or about 12 weeks were pooled.

About this clone itself: Its specificity is unknown.

Study observations and caveats: All repertoire sampling was performed exclusively after the peak T cell response. The donor group comprised mostly white British people and more females; the analysis possibly underestimated clonal diversity. Targets within unmutated variant regions were reportedly found for nearly half of spike-specific TCRs.

Profiling relied on immunoSEQ multiplex PCR, and the TCRdb table lists in-frame clones only, not all of them. Among about 150,000 clones listed, about 90% were seen once. The length of the CDR3 is 14 residues. V lost 6 bases to trimming and J lost 2 bases, with 12 bases between them. In germline, CDR1 is SEHNR, CDR2 FQNEAQ (reference sequence). The source is an adult in good health. The starting material was peripheral blood, obtained on day 0 of AZD1222 vaccination. The chain recombines TRBV7-9 with TRBJ2-3; D is uncertain. This chain's CDR3 is CASRQQYVTDTQYF. CDR3 sequence (DNA): TGTGCCAGCAGACAGCAATACGTCACAGATACGCAGTATTTT.